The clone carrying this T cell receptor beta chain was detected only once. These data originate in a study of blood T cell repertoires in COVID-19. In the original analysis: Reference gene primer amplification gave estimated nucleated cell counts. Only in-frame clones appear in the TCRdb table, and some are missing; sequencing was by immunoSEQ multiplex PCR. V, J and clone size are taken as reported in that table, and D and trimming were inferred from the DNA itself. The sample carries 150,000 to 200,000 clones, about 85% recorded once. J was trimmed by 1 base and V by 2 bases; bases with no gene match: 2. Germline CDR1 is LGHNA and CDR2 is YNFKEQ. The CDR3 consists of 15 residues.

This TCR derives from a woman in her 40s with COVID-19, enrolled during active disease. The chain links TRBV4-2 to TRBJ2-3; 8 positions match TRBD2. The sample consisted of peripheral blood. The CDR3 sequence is CASSQSGGRTDTQYF. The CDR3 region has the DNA TGTGCCAGCAGCCAAAGCGGGGGCCGCACAGATACGCAGTATTTT.